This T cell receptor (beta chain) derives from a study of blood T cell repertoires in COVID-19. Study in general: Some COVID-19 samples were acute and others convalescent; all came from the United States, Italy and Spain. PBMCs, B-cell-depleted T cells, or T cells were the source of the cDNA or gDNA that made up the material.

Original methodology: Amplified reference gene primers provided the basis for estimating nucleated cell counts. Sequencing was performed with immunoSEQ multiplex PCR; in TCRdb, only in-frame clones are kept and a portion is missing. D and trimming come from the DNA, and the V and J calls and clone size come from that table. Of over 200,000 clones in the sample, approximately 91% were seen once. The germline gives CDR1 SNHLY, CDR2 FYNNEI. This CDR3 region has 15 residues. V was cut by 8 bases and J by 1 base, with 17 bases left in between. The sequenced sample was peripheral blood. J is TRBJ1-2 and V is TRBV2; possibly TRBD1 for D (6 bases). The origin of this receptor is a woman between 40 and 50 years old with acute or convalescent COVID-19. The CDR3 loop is CASLTGTGVNYGYTF. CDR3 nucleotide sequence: TGTGCCAGCTTGACAGGAACCGGGGTTAACTATGGCTACACCTTC.